This paragraph reports one T cell receptor beta chain. Other DNA sequences from this sample encode an identical CDR3 as well. This sample stems from a study of TIL therapy for anti-PD-1-resistant metastatic lung cancer. Time point given: pre-treatment sample, taken before nivolumab and TIL therapy. The libraries were made with immunoSEQ v3. Only in-frame clones appear in the TCRdb table, and some are missing; sequencing was by immunoSEQ multiplex PCR. This table holds roughly 11,000 clones, 80% found once. Germline V gene lookup returns CDR1 KGHSH and CDR2 LQKENI. J gave up 11 bases and V 6 bases, and 13 bases lay outside the gene matches. The CDR3 loop spans 13 amino acids.

This chain connects TRBV18 to TRBJ2-7, with 7 bases matching TRBD1. The sample in question was blood, obtained at baseline. The origin of this receptor is a person aged 25 to 85 with non-small cell lung cancer. The CDR3 region is CASSPTATGVEYF. The CDR3 coding sequence is TGTGCCAGCTCCCCGACGGCTACAGGGGTCGAGTACTTC.